This T cell receptor (beta chain) was recorded in a study of glioma-infiltrating T cells. Comment on this clonotype: The antigen is unknown.

Amplification of TCR alpha and beta CDR3 regions from RNA used iRepertoire nested multiplex PCR. MiXCR, run by TCRdb on the multiplex PCR reads, gives a single entry per CDR3 protein. The sample includes 100,000 to 150,000 distinct CDR3 sequences, around 23% of them seen just once. V lost 1 base, J lost 7 bases, and 13 bases lay in between. The germline CDR1 and CDR2 sequences are MGHRA and YSYEKL. This CDR3 has 14 residues. Study-level points and caveats: CDR3 overlap between tissue and blood was very small.

The receptor comes from a human donor with low-grade glioma or glioblastoma, undergoing nonglioma brain surgery, or in good health (not recorded which). The chain is built from TRBV4-1 and TRBJ2-5; the D is unclear. Source material: glioma tissue, nonneoplastic brain tissue, or PBMCs (not recorded which). The CDR3 spells CASSQAITLGTQYF. CDR3 DNA sequence: TGCGCCAGCAGCCAAGCGATAACCCTGGGGACCCAGTACTTC.